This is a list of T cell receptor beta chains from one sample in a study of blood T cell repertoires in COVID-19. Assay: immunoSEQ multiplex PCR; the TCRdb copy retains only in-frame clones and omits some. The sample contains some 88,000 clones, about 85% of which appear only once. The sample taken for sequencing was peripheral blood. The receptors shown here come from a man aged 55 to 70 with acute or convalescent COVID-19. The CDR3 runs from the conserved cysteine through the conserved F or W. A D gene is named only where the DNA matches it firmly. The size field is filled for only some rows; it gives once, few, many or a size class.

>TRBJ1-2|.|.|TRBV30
CAWSGGQRLYGYTF
TGTGCCTGGAGTGGCGGACAGCGATTATATGGCTACACCTTC
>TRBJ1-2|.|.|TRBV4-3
CASSQERGNRAYEYGYTF
TGCGCCAGCAGCCAAGAGAGGGGAAACAGGGCTTATGAATATGGCTACACCTTC
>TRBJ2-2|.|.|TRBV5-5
CASSVAGTLNTGELFF
TGTGCCAGCAGCGTAGCCGGGACTCTGAACACCGGGGAGCTGTTTTTT
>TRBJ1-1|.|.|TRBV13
CASSLRAGQHEAFF
TGTGCCAGCAGCTTACGGGCGGGGCAGCATGAAGCTTTCTTT
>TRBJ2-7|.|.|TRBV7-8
CASSLGWGVEAYEQYF
TGTGCCAGCAGCTTAGGGTGGGGGGTAGAGGCCTACGAGCAGTACTTC
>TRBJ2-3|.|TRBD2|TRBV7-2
CASSSPGTSGRTTDTQYF
TGTGCCAGCAGCTCCCCCGGGACTAGCGGGAGGACCACAGATACGCAGTATTTT
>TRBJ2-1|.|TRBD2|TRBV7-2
CASSLSGGYYNEQFF
TGTGCCAGCAGCCTGAGCGGGGGGTACTACAATGAGCAGTTCTTC
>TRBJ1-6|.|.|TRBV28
CASTLGGALDNSPLHF
TGTGCCAGCACCTTGGGGGGGGCCCTTGATAATTCACCCCTCCACTTT
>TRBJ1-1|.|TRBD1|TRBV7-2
CASSRRQGNTEAFF
TGTGCCAGCAGCAGAAGACAGGGGAACACTGAAGCTTTCTTT
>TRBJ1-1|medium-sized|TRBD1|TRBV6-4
CASKTGEGEAFF
TGTGCCAGCAAGACAGGGGAAGGCGAAGCTTTCTTT
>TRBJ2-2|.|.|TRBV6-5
CASRSVSGTGELFF
TGTGCCAGCAGGTCCGTTAGCGGCACCGGGGAGCTGTTTTTT
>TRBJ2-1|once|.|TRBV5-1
CASSSETGPSSYNEQFF
TGCGCCAGCAGCAGCGAGACTGGTCCCAGCTCCTACAATGAGCAGTTCTTC
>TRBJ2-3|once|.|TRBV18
CASSPGKYAPDTQYF
TGTGCCAGCTCACCCGGTAAATACGCCCCAGATACGCAGTATTTT
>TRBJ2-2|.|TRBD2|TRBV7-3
CASSPSGGANTGELFF
TGTGCCAGCAGCCCCAGCGGGGGGGCGAACACCGGGGAGCTGTTTTTT
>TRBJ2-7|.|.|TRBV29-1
CSVERDPNSYEQYF
TGCAGCGTTGAGAGGGATCCAAACTCCTACGAGCAGTACTTC
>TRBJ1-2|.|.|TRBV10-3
CAISESQSYGYTF
TGTGCCATCAGTGAATCACAGAGCTATGGCTACACCTTC
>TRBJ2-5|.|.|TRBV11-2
CASSLGPNSETQYF
TGTGCCAGCAGCTTAGGGCCCAATTCGGAGACCCAGTACTTC
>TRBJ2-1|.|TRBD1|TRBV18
CASSEPGTGGGNEQFF
TGTGCCAGCTCAGAGCCCGGGACAGGGGGCGGGAATGAGCAGTTCTTC
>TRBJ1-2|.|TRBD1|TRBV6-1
CASSVSRGRDVYGYTF
TGTGCCAGCAGTGTTAGCAGGGGGCGGGACGTCTATGGCTACACCTTC
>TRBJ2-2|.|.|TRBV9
CASSVVLGPGAGELFF
TGTGCCAGCAGCGTAGTGCTGGGGCCAGGGGCCGGGGAGCTGTTTTTT
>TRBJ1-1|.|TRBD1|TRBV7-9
CASSTGQSEAFF
TGTGCCAGCAGCACGGGACAGAGTGAAGCTTTCTTT
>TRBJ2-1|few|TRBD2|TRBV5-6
CASRGGRAVNEQFF
TGTGCCAGCAGGGGCGGGAGGGCGGTCAATGAGCAGTTCTTC
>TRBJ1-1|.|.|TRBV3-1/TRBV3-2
CASSQDIAVEAFF
TGTGCCAGCAGCCAAGATATTGCGGTTGAAGCTTTCTTT
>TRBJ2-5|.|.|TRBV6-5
CASRAQETQYF
TGTGCCAGCAGGGCTCAGGAGACCCAGTACTTC
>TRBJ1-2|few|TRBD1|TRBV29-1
CSVDHRTGSSSGYTF
TGCAGCGTAGACCATAGGACAGGCTCGAGTAGTGGCTACACCTTC
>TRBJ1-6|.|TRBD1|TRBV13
CASSLGQPNSPLHF
TGTGCCAGCAGCTTGGGACAGCCTAATTCACCCCTCCACTTT
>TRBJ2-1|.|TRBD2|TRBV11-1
CASSLGGGSMDEQFF
TGTGCCAGCAGCCTAGGTGGCGGGAGTATGGATGAGCAGTTCTTC
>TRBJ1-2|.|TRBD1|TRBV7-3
CASSSGTGGLYGYTF
TGTGCCAGCAGCTCCGGGACAGGGGGCCTCTATGGCTACACCTTC
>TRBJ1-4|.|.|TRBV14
CASSQDAATNEKLFF
TGTGCCAGCAGCCAAGATGCAGCAACTAATGAAAAACTGTTTTTT
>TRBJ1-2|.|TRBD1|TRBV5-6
CASSPGQGGYGYTF
TGTGCCAGCAGCCCGGGACAGGGAGGATATGGCTACACCTTC
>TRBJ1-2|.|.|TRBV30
CAWSRNYGYTF
TGTGCCTGGAGCAGAAACTATGGCTACACCTTC
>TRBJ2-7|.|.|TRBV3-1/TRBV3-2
CASSQGEADYEQYF
TGTGCCAGCAGCCAAGGAGAAGCGGACTACGAGCAGTACTTC
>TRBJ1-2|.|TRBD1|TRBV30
CAYTGQGLYGDTF
TGTGCCTATACGGGACAGGGTCTCTACGGGGACACCTTC
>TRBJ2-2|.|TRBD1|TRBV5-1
CASSGDRELDTGELFF
TGCGCCAGCAGCGGTGACAGGGAACTAGACACCGGGGAGCTGTTTTTT
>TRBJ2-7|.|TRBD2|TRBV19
CASKLAGTHEQYF
TGTGCCAGTAAACTAGCGGGAACCCACGAGCAGTACTTC
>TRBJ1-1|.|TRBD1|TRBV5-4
CASSRQGYTEAFF
TGTGCCAGCAGTCGACAGGGGTACACTGAAGCTTTCTTT
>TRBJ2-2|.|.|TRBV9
CASSDLRTANTGELFF
TGTGCCAGCAGCGACCTGAGGACAGCGAACACCGGGGAGCTGTTTTTT
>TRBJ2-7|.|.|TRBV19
CASSIVFSSYEQYF
TGTGCCAGTAGTATAGTTTTTTCTAGCTACGAGCAGTACTTC